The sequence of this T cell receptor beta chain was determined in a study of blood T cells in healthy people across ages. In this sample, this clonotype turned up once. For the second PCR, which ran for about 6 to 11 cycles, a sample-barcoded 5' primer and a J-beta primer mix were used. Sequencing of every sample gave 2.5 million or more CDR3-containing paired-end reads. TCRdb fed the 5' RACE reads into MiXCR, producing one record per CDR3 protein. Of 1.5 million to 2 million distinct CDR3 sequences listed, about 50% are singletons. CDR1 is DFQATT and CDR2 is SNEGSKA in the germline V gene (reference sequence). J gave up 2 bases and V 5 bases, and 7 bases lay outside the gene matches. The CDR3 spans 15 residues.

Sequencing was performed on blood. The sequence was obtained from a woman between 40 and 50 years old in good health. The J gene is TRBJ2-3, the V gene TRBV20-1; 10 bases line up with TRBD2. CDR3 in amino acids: CSAGLSGGFTDTQYF. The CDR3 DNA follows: TGCAGTGCTGGTCTTAGCGGGGGGTTCACAGATACGCAGTATTTT.